These T cell receptor beta chains were read from a single sample in a study of blood T cell repertoires in COVID-19. Here immunoSEQ multiplex PCR was the method, and the copy in TCRdb shows in-frame clones only, minus some. This table has 79,000 or so clones, about 87% appearing once. Material for sequencing was peripheral blood. These receptor sequences come from a human donor in a cohort sampled during active COVID-19. CDR3s include the opening cysteine and the closing phenylalanine or tryptophan. D genes are given only for firm matches.

V,D,J,DNA,CDR3
TRBV30,TRBD2,TRBJ2-3,TGTGCCTGGAGGGAGACGGGACTAGCTATCCCAGATACGCAGTATTTT,CAWRETGLAIPDTQYF
TRBV7-8,TRBD2,TRBJ2-1,TGTGCCAGTATCCAAGCGTCGCGGGGGTACAATGAGCAGTTCTTC,CASIQASRGYNEQFF
TRBV30,TRBD1,TRBJ1-5,TGTGCCTGGAGTAAGGGGGCGGAGGCGGGCAATCAGCCCCAGCATTTT,CAWSKGAEAGNQPQHF
TRBV27,-,TRBJ2-3,TGTGCCAGCAGTTTTCTAGCTCTTTCCCCTGGGGATACGCAGTATTTT,CASSFLALSPGDTQYF
TRBV9,TRBD1,TRBJ1-2,TGTGCCAGCAGCGACCCAGGGACAGGGAACTATGGCTACACCTTC,CASSDPGTGNYGYTF
TRBV27,-,TRBJ1-6,TGTGCCAGCAGTCATGGCAGGGATTCACCCCTCCACTTT,CASSHGRDSPLHF
TRBV11-1,-,TRBJ1-1,TGTGCATCTGGGGCCCTCCGTGACACTGAAGCTTTCTTT,CASGALRDTEAFF
TRBV19,TRBD2,TRBJ2-5,TGTGCCAGTAGTAGATCGACCGGGACTAGCGCGCAAGAGACCCAGTACTTC,CASSRSTGTSAQETQYF
TRBV6-2/TRBV6-3,-,TRBJ1-5,TGTGCCAGCAGTTCCCAGGGAGGTCAGCCCCAGCATTTT,CASSSQGGQPQHF
TRBV30,TRBD1,TRBJ1-2,TGTGCCTGGAGTAGAACAGGGGAATACTACACCTTC,CAWSRTGEYYTF
TRBV16,TRBD1,TRBJ2-7,TGTGCCAGCAGCCAATCAGGACAGGGTTTGAACGAGCAGTACTTC,CASSQSGQGLNEQYF
TRBV7-2,-,TRBJ1-2,TGTGCCAGCAACTTTCCAGATCCGCGGGGTGGCTACACCTTC,CASNFPDPRGGYTF
TRBV7-3,-,TRBJ2-1,TGTGCCAGCAGCTTAACGATCGGGGATGTGCAGTTCTTC,CASSLTIGDVQFF
TRBV2,-,TRBJ1-2,TGTGCCAGCAGTGTGGGGACGGCGGAGGGGTATGGCTACACCTTC,CASSVGTAEGYGYTF